This is a list of T cell receptor beta chains from one sample in a study of T cells after somatic rescue of genetic block. Assay used: immunoSEQ multiplex PCR; TCRdb lists only in-frame clones, some missing. The table shows some 8,000 clones, with 80% to 85% occurring only once. Material: peripheral blood mononuclear cells (PBMCs). The source of these receptors is a boy younger than 18. Both conserved end residues are part of each CDR3. D genes are given only for firm matches. Not all rows give a size; the values are once, few, many and, for expanded clones, a class.

CDR3aa: CSVTVPGTEGAFLDTQYF
CDR3nt: TGCAGCGTGACGGTCCCCGGGACAGAGGGGGCCTTTCTCGATACGCAGTATTTT
v_gene: TRBV29-1
j_gene: TRBJ2-3
abundance: once
d_gene: TRBD1

CDR3aa: CASSLTRQGFTGELFF
CDR3nt: TGTGCCAGCAGCTTAACCAGACAGGGGTTCACCGGGGAGCTGTTTTTT
v_gene: TRBV7-3
j_gene: TRBJ2-2
abundance: -
d_gene: TRBD1

CDR3aa: CASSSPGGGPAEQYF
CDR3nt: TGTGCCAGCAGCTCCCCGGGCGGGGGGCCAGCCGAGCAGTACTTC
v_gene: TRBV11-3
j_gene: TRBJ2-7
abundance: once
d_gene: TRBD2

CDR3aa: CASSLSRLRTDTQYF
CDR3nt: TGTGCCAGCAGCTTATCTAGGCTTCGCACAGATACGCAGTATTTT
v_gene: TRBV11-1
j_gene: TRBJ2-3
abundance: -
d_gene: -

CDR3aa: CASSPGGTSPGTEAFF
CDR3nt: TGTGCCAGCAGTCCCGGCGGGACTTCCCCTGGTACTGAAGCTTTCTTT
v_gene: TRBV5-4
j_gene: TRBJ1-1
abundance: -
d_gene: -

CDR3aa: CASSDLGGQGYEQYF
CDR3nt: TGTGCCAGCAGTGACTTGGGGGGGCAGGGGTACGAGCAGTACTTC
v_gene: TRBV2
j_gene: TRBJ2-7
abundance: -
d_gene: -

CDR3aa: CASSLGQSTDTQYF
CDR3nt: TGTGCCAGCAGCCTTGGACAGAGCACAGATACGCAGTATTTT
v_gene: TRBV5-4
j_gene: TRBJ2-3
abundance: -
d_gene: -

CDR3aa: CASSLDPNPSNEQFF
CDR3nt: TGTGCCTCCTCACTTGACCCAAACCCCTCCAATGAGCAGTTCTTC
v_gene: TRBV19
j_gene: TRBJ2-1
abundance: once
d_gene: -

CDR3aa: CASSQGEWSCNEQFF
CDR3nt: TGTGCCAGCAGCCAGGGGGAGTGGAGTTGCAATGAGCAGTTCTTC
v_gene: TRBV4-2
j_gene: TRBJ2-1
abundance: -
d_gene: -

CDR3aa: CASSQDVQGHGNEQFF
CDR3nt: TGCGCCAGCAGCCAAGATGTACAGGGACACGGCAATGAGCAGTTCTTC
v_gene: TRBV4-1
j_gene: TRBJ2-1
abundance: -
d_gene: -

CDR3aa: CASSPGPWTEAFF
CDR3nt: TGTGCCAGCAGTCCGGGGCCATGGACTGAAGCTTTCTTT
v_gene: TRBV7-7
j_gene: TRBJ1-1
abundance: -
d_gene: -

CDR3aa: CASSQSTGIPNTEAFF
CDR3nt: TGTGCCAGCAGCCAATCGACAGGGATCCCGAACACTGAAGCTTTCTTT
v_gene: TRBV4-2
j_gene: TRBJ1-1
abundance: -
d_gene: TRBD1

CDR3aa: CASTVHPENTEAFF
CDR3nt: TGTGCCAGCACCGTTCACCCAGAGAACACTGAAGCTTTCTTT
v_gene: TRBV9
j_gene: TRBJ1-1
abundance: -
d_gene: -

CDR3aa: CATSRAIAFFGGADYGYTF
CDR3nt: TGTGCCACCAGCAGAGCGATTGCGTTTTTTGGGGGGGCGGACTATGGCTACACCTTC
v_gene: TRBV15
j_gene: TRBJ1-2
abundance: -
d_gene: -

CDR3aa: CASSELYGGIQYF
CDR3nt: TGTGCCAGCAGTGAACTCTATGGAGGCATTCAGTACTTC
v_gene: TRBV2
j_gene: TRBJ2-4
abundance: -
d_gene: -

CDR3aa: CASTGLANTDTQYF
CDR3nt: TGTGCCAGCACGGGACTAGCTAACACAGATACGCAGTATTTT
v_gene: TRBV25-1
j_gene: TRBJ2-3
abundance: -
d_gene: TRBD2